The next 12 T cell receptor beta chains were all read from a single sample in a study of B cell selection in AIRE deficiency. Sequenced by immunoSEQ multiplex PCR; TCRdb stores in-frame clones only, minus some. This sample has approximately 24,000 clones, with about nine tenths found just once. Sorted regulatory T cells were CD4-positive, CD25-high and CD127-low or negative. Material: CD4+CD25+ Tregs sorted from PBMCs. These TCRs come from a human donor in good health.

The chain joins TRBV7-8 to TRBJ2-5; TRBD1 aligns across 8 bases. With 5 bases clipped from V and 4 bases from J, the junction kept 9 bases outside the gene matches. The CDR3 is 15 amino acids. Germline assignment: CDR1 SGHVS and CDR2 FQNEAQ. CDR3 in DNA: TGTGCCAGCAGCCCAGGGGGCGGGTTTGGAGAGACCCAGTACTTC. Amino acid sequence: CASSPGGGFGETQYF.

This clone showed up just once. At one boundary the junction diverges from the germline segment, which might be a read error. The genes are TRBV18 and TRBJ2-5; 8 nucleotides match TRBD1. The CDR3 sequence is 15 residues long. Germline CDR1 reads KGHSH; CDR2 reads LQKENI. The CDR3 spells CASSPWGTGQDTQYF. CDR3 nucleotides: TGTGCCAGCTCACCATGGGGGACAGGCCAAGATACCCAGTACTTC.

The rearrangement links TRBV7-2 to TRBJ2-5; D is perhaps TRBD2 (6 bases). The CDR3 sequence is 13 residues long. Germline V gene lookup returns CDR1 SGHTA and CDR2 FQGNSA. Trimming left V 2 bases short and J 3 bases short, with 7 bases between. CDR3 coding DNA: TGTGCCAGCAGCTTAAGGACTAAAGAGACCCAGTACTTC. Translating gives CASSLRTKETQYF.

The genes are TRBV27 and TRBJ2-3; D uncertain. V was cut by 0 bases and J by 4 bases, with 11 bases left in between. CDR3 length: 15 amino acids. Germline V gene sequence: CDR1 MNHEY, CDR2 SMNVEV (reference sequence). The CDR3 spells CASSLSWLQADTQYF. CDR3 DNA sequence: TGTGCCAGCAGTTTATCGTGGCTACAAGCAGATACGCAGTATTTT.

The chain joins TRBV9 to TRBJ1-2, with D unresolved. Looked up from germline, CDR1 is SGDLS and CDR2 is YYNGEE. Trimming removed 0 bases at V and 2 bases at J, with 5 bases between. The CDR3 is made up of 13 amino acids. The CDR3 here is CASSVEDNYGYTF. The CDR3, as DNA: TGTGCCAGCAGCGTAGAGGACAACTATGGCTACACCTTC.

The chain links TRBV7-9 to TRBJ1-6; D unresolved. Trimming left V 5 bases short and J 0 bases short, with 11 bases between. The germline V gene encodes CDR1 SEHNR and CDR2 FQNEAQ (reference sequence). The CDR3 extends over 16 amino acids. CDR3 sequence: CASSSAGGSYNSPLHF. The CDR3 bases are TGTGCCAGCAGCAGCGCAGGAGGCTCCTATAATTCACCCCTCCACTTT.

The J gene is TRBJ1-3, the V gene TRBV10-3; 9 bases fit TRBD1. This CDR3 is 13 amino acids long. Germline V gene lookup returns CDR1 ENHRY and CDR2 SYGVKD. Losses at the gene ends were 8 bases for V and 1 base for J; bases not matched to a gene: 0. This chain's CDR3 is CAIGTGSGNTIYF. Here the CDR3 DNA reads TGTGCCATCGGGACAGGGTCTGGAAACACCATATATTTT.

V and J are TRBV11-2 and TRBJ2-7; D remains ambiguous. Trimming took 2 bases from V and 6 from J, leaving 8 bases between them. The CDR3 is 12 amino acids. Germline V CDR1 and CDR2: SGHAT, FQNNGV. CDR3 nucleotides: TGTGCCAGCAGCTTAAGAATCGCCGAGCAGTACTTC. This translates into CASSLRIAEQYF.

The chain couples TRBV5-4 to TRBJ2-7, with D perhaps matching TRBD1 (5 bases). Germline V lookup: CDR1 SGHNT, CDR2 YYREEE (reference sequence). CDR3 length equals 14 residues. Between the trimmed V and J ends, which lost 3 bases and 3 bases, there was a span of 13 bases. The CDR3 bases are TGTGCCAGCAGCTACGAGGACATTGACTACGAGCAGTACTTC. Protein: CASSYEDIDYEQYF.

This clone was found once. This rearrangement joins TRBV5-1 to TRBJ2-3, with 13 bases identical to TRBD2. This CDR3 comprises 16 residues. Unmatched junction bases numbered 8, after V lost 4 bases and J lost 6 bases. The germline V gene encodes CDR1 SGHRS and CDR2 YFSETQ. CDR3 sequence reads: CASSAGLAGFLDTQYF. CDR3 sequence (DNA): TGCGCCAGCAGCGCGGGACTAGCGGGGTTCCTGGATACGCAGTATTTT.

CDR3 coding DNA: TGTGCTAGTGCCCTCGGGAGTAATGAAAAACTGTTTTTT. This sequence encodes CASALGSNEKLFF. The chain combines TRBV12-5 with TRBJ1-4; D remains unclear. The length of the CDR3 is 13 residues. The V gene's germline CDR1 is LGHNT and CDR2 FRNRAP. Between the trimmed V and J ends, which lost 7 bases and 4 bases, there was a span of 10 bases.

The chain is built from TRBV25-1 and TRBJ2-1; tentatively, D is TRBD2 (5 bases). The germline V gene encodes CDR1 MGHDK and CDR2 SYGVNS. The V gene lost 4 bases and the J gene lost 7 bases, with 17 bases spanning the gap. The CDR3 has 15 residues. The chain's CDR3 is CASSVRSARGNEQFF. The CDR3 bases are TGTGCCAGCAGTGTGCGCTCGGCCCGGGGAAATGAGCAGTTCTTC.